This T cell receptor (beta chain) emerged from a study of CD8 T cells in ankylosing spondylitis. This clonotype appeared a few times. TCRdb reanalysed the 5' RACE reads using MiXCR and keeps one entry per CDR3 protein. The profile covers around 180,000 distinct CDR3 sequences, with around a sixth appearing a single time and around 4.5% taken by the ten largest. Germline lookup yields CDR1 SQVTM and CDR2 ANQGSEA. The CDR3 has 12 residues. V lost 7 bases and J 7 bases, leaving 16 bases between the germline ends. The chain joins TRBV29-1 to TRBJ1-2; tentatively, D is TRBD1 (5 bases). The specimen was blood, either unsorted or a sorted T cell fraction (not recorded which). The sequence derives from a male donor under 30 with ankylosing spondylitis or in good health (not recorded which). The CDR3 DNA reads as TGCAGCGCTCCCGACCTTGGGGCTGGCTACACCTTC. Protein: CSAPDLGAGYTF.